This T cell receptor (beta chain) was observed in a study of response to subunit inactivated influenza vaccine (dated by TCRdb to the late 2010s). Notes on the research overall: Deep quantitative T cell receptor repertoire profiling was used in the study to track responses to a trivalent subunit inactivated influenza vaccine. Results the study describes overall, beyond this receptor: The authors proposed that each seasonal influenza vaccination may bring in only a limited number of new T cells.

The junction shows trimming of 6 bases on V and 0 bases on J, plus 12 bases between the germline ends. Sequences MNHEY (CDR1) and SMNVEV (CDR2) are obtained from the germline V gene (reference sequence). Counted from cysteine to phenylalanine, this CDR3 has 14 amino acids. CDR3 DNA is the only sequence kept; it has 42 bases, read in frame from the first base. Library prep was done by RT-PCR. The run used an Illumina HiSeq 2500. TCRdb reran the public reads through fastp at Q25 and MiXCR, keeping productive beta chains. Each CDR3 protein appears once, grouped with its most common genes and DNA. The sample records hundreds of thousands of distinct CDR3 sequences, around 13% of which are singletons. The ten largest clones capture 5.5% to 8% of the sample. In the case of this clonotype: The antigen it binds to is not known. Base qualities are not recorded, but no much larger clone differs from it by a single base.

The rearrangement joined TRBV27 to TRBJ2-7; the D gene identity is not certain. This TCR came from a man between 50 and 59 years old who received an inactivated influenza vaccine. Donor details come from another sample of the same person, matched by shared clones. The sample consisted of PBMCs from blood, taken 14 days before vaccination. The CDR3 has the sequence CASSHGQTSYEQYF. In nucleotide form, the sequence is TGTGCCAGCAGCCACGGGCAAACCTCCTACGAGCAGTACTTC.